This T cell receptor beta chain was sequenced for a study of blood T cell repertoires in COVID-19. Study overall: Sites across the United States, Italy and Spain contributed samples from acute and convalescent COVID-19.

The CDR3 is 13 residues long. The germline V gene encodes CDR1 LNHDA and CDR2 SQIVND (reference sequence). Germline trimming cut 6 bases from V and 0 bases from J; bases unmatched to any gene: 1. As handled by the study authors: From reference gene primer amplification, estimates of nucleated cell counts were derived. The repertoire was sequenced with immunoSEQ multiplex PCR; TCRdb's copy has only in-frame clones and lacks some. V, J and clone size were drawn from that table, and D and trimming were deduced from the DNA. The data contain under 300,000 clones, more than 70% of them singletons. Of note for this clone: Other DNA sequences in the same sample also yield this CDR3.

The rearrangement joins TRBV19 to TRBJ1-1, with 7 nucleotides matching TRBD1. This sequence was found in a woman aged 40 to 50 who had recovered from COVID-19. Sample: peripheral blood. The CDR3: CASRDRMNTEAFF. Written as DNA, the CDR3 is TGTGCCAGTAGGGACAGGATGAACACTGAAGCTTTCTTT.